This T cell receptor beta chain came from a study of OX40 agonist ivuxolimab in advanced cancers. Germline V CDR1 and CDR2: LGHNA, YSLEER. The CDR3 loop spans 14 amino acids. V gave up 0 bases and J gave up 9 bases, with 9 bases separating them. Generated by immunoSEQ multiplex PCR, the TCRdb table keeps only in-frame clones and is missing some. Of 70,000 to 95,000 clones listed, roughly four fifths are singletons. The receptor was derived from an adult with an advanced solid tumor such as melanoma, head and neck, liver or kidney cancer. Specimen: CD4+ or CD8+ T cells sorted from blood, collected in a trial of the OX40 agonist ivuxolimab. This chain links TRBV4-3 with TRBJ1-6; D is uncertain. In DNA form, the CDR3 reads TGCGCCAGCAGCCAAGATAAGGGAACTTCACCCCTCCACTTT. This translates into CASSQDKGTSPLHF.